A selection of T cell receptor beta chains follows, all from one sample in a study of neoadjuvant anti-PD-1 for oral cavity cancer. TCRdb's copy holds only in-frame clones and misses some; the assay was immunoSEQ multiplex PCR. The repertoire holds over 10,000 clones, about 62% seen once, with more than 2% in the top ten. Sequenced here: PBMCs, sampled before nivolumab (anti-PD-1) treatment. The receptor set was obtained from a person aged 35-80 years with oral cavity squamous cell carcinoma. CDR3s include the opening cysteine and the closing phenylalanine or tryptophan. The D gene is left open where the match is weak. Clone sizes are given selectively: once, few, many, or a class where the clone is expanded.

few | TRBJ2-7 | TRBD2 | TRBV5-1 | TGCGCCAGCAGCTTGGCAGCTAGCGGGAGTTCCGAGCAGTACTTC | CASSLAASGSSEQYF
- | TRBJ1-5 | TRBD1 | TRBV5-4 | TGTGCCAGCAGCTTGGACGGACAGGGAAGCAATCAGCCCCAGCATTTT | CASSLDGQGSNQPQHF
- | TRBJ2-1 | TRBD2 | TRBV5-1 | TGCGCCAGCAGCTTCGGACTAGCGCCCGGCCCCTCCAATGAGCAGTTCTTC | CASSFGLAPGPSNEQFF
- | TRBJ2-1 | - | TRBV7-8 | TGTGCCAGCAGCTTGCGGTATGAGCAGTTCTTC | CASSLRYEQFF
- | TRBJ2-7 | - | TRBV5-1 | TGCGCCAGCAGCTTGGTTGGTAGCTCCTACGAGCAGTACTTC | CASSLVGSSYEQYF
few | TRBJ1-4 | - | TRBV7-6 | TGTGCCAGCAGCTTAGAAATTCAGGGAACTAATGAAAAACTGTTTTTT | CASSLEIQGTNEKLFF
- | TRBJ1-6 | - | TRBV7-2 | TGTGCCAGCAGCTTAGGTGGGGCAGTAAGTACGTCACCCCTCCACTTT | CASSLGGAVSTSPLHF
once | TRBJ2-5 | TRBD2 | TRBV9 | TGTGCCAGCAGCGGAAAGGCCCGAGGGGGGGCGGGAGGCGGCGAGACCCAGTACTTC | CASSGKARGGAGGGETQYF
few | TRBJ1-1 | - | TRBV6-5 | TGTGCCAGCAGTTCGAATCACAGGGCACAAGAAACTGAAGCTTTCTTT | CASSSNHRAQETEAFF
- | TRBJ1-6 | - | TRBV9 | TGTGCCAGCAGCGTAGGGGGGTTTGATTCACCCCTCCACTTT | CASSVGGFDSPLHF
few | TRBJ1-1 | - | TRBV5-5 | TGTGCCAGCAGTCTGGGCCAGGAGGGACGGAACACTGAAGCTTTCTTT | CASSLGQEGRNTEAFF